One sample yielded the 28 T cell receptor beta chains listed below, sequenced in a study of early T cells in non-severe SARS-CoV-2 infection. A single record per CDR3 protein comes from TCRdb applying MiXCR to the 5' RACE reads. The repertoire holds about 94,000 distinct CDR3 sequences, with approximately 13% as singletons. Specimen: whole blood. These receptors all stem from an adult who was a healthcare worker with PCR-confirmed SARS-CoV-2 infection or an uninfected control (not recorded which).

This chain's CDR3 is CASNPGLGEKLFF. The CDR3 bases are TGTGCCAGCAATCCGGGACTCGGAGAAAAACTGTTTTTT. The chain recombines TRBV2 with TRBJ1-4; possibly TRBD1 for D (5 bases). V lost 7 bases to trimming and J lost 8 bases, with 14 bases between them. This CDR3 has 13 residues. Germline V gene lookup returns CDR1 SNHLY and CDR2 FYNNEI.

The gene calls are TRBV29-1 and TRBJ2-3; D not certain. V was trimmed by 0 bases and J by 4 bases, leaving 8 bases between them. Germline loops: CDR1 SQVTM, CDR2 ANQGSEA. The CDR3 sequence is 13 residues long. CDR3 residues: CSVEDSWADTQYF. DNA for the CDR3: TGCAGCGTTGAAGATTCGTGGGCAGATACGCAGTATTTT.

The chain carries TRBV29-1 and TRBJ1-1; D not certain. This CDR3 is built from 11 residues. The ends were cut back, 4 bases at V and 2 bases at J, with 5 bases in the middle. Germline assignment: CDR1 SQVTM and CDR2 ANQGSEA. The CDR3 DNA reads TGCAGCGTTGGGCTCAACACTGAAGCTTTCTTT. Amino acids: CSVGLNTEAFF. Full variable domain (remainder filled in from reference TRBV29-1 and TRBJ1-1): SAVISQKPSRDICQRGTSLTIQCQVDSQVTMMFWYRQQPGQSLTLIATANQGSEATYESGFVIDKFPISRPNLTFSTLTVSNMSPEDSSIYLCSVGLNTEAFFGQGTRLTVV.

Note on this clonotype: This CDR3 fails to terminate in the conserved phenylalanine or tryptophan, so it likely reflects a read error. V is TRBV27 and J is TRBJ2-3; D is undetermined. This CDR3 contains 14 residues. The V gene's germline CDR1 is MNHEY and CDR2 SMNVEV (reference sequence). Trimming stripped 3 bases from V and 0 bases from J, with 7 bases between. The CDR3 sequence is CASSFFRSTDTQYS. In DNA form, the CDR3 reads TGTGCCAGCAGTTTCTTTCGTAGCACAGATACGCAGTATTCT.

The genes are TRBV28 and TRBJ2-3; D possibly matches TRBD1 or TRBD2 (6 bases each). CDR1 MDHEN and CDR2 SYDVKM come from the germline V gene. Deletions cut 1 base from V and 8 bases from J, with 16 bases between. The CDR3 totals 15 residues. The CDR3 nucleotides are TGTGCCAGCAGTTTATCTGCCCGCGAGGGGGGTACGCAGTATTTT. Its protein product is CASSLSAREGGTQYF.

There are many counts of this clonotype. The gene calls are TRBV29-1 and TRBJ1-6, with 7 positions matching TRBD1. The CDR3 has 13 amino acids. The V segment lost 7 bases and the J segment 7 bases; nucleotides outside the gene matches: 7. CDR1 SQVTM and CDR2 ANQGSEA come from the germline V gene. CDR3 bases: TGCAGCGCTGCACAGGGGCAGAATTCACCCCTCCACTTT. Protein: CSAAQGQNSPLHF.

This clonotype has a handful of counts. The chain carries TRBV5-1 and TRBJ1-1; D is uncertain. The ends were cut back, 2 bases at V and 6 bases at J, with 14 bases in the middle. Germline CDR1 and CDR2: SGHRS and YFSETQ. The CDR3 loop spans 14 amino acids. The CDR3 is CASSFRGAGPEAFF. The CDR3 DNA sequence: TGCGCCAGCAGCTTCCGGGGAGCTGGCCCTGAAGCTTTCTTT.

This clonotype was observed many times. The V gene is TRBV7-9, the J gene TRBJ1-1, with D possibly matching TRBD1 (6 bases). The CDR3 is 13 amino acids. Germline V gene data show CDR1 as SEHNR and CDR2 as FQNEAQ (reference sequence). Trimming shortened V by 6 bases and J by 10 bases, and 18 bases separated the two germline ends. The CDR3 region is CASSYGGWASAFF. In DNA form, the CDR3 reads TGTGCCAGCAGTTACGGGGGCTGGGCCTCAGCTTTCTTT.

This clonotype showed up many times. The V call is TRBV7-3, the J call TRBJ1-1; no clear D gene. The CDR3 sequence is 13 residues long. Trimming removed 5 bases from V and 5 bases from J, with 12 bases in between. The germline V gene encodes CDR1 SGHTA and CDR2 FQGTGA. CDR3 sequence (DNA): TGTGCCAGCAGCCCTGGCGGGCGGACTGAAGCTTTCTTT. Protein: CASSPGGRTEAFF. The whole variable domain, remainder taken from reference TRBV7-3 and TRBJ1-1, is GAGVSQTPSNKVTEKGKYVELRCDPISGHTALYWYRQSLGQGPEFLIYFQGTGAADDSGLPNDRFFAVRPEGSVSTLKIQRTERGDSAVYLCASSPGGRTEAFFGQGTRLTVV.

The rearrangement links TRBV7-9 to TRBJ1-4; 12 positions match TRBD1. The length of the CDR3 is 18 residues. V shed 6 bases and J 8 bases; nucleotides not matched to a gene: 16. Per the germline V gene, CDR1 is SEHNR and CDR2 is FQNEAQ (reference sequence). Here the CDR3 DNA reads TGTGCCAGCAGGCGAGGGACAGGGGGCGGGACACCTACCGAAAAACTGTTTTTT. As protein: CASRRGTGGGTPTEKLFF.

This clonotype was observed many times. V gene TRBV6-2 or TRBV6-3 combines with J gene TRBJ2-7, with a possible D match to TRBD1 (6 bases). CDR1 and CDR2 from the germline V gene are MNHEY and SVGEGT. The CDR3 contains 15 residues. Trimming pared 4 bases from V and 0 bases from J, leaving 13 bases between. CDR3 nucleotides: TGTGCCAGCAGTTCACAGGGAAAGAGCTCCTACGAGCAGTACTTC. Translation: CASSSQGKSSYEQYF.

This chain connects TRBV24-1 to TRBJ2-2; possibly TRBD1 or TRBD2 for D (6 bases each). Germline values: CDR1 KGHDR, CDR2 SFDVKD. CDR3 length: 15 residues. V lost 9 bases to trimming and J lost 5 bases, with 18 bases between them. The CDR3 loop is CATSLPGARTGELFF. As DNA, the CDR3 is TGTGCCACCTCGTTGCCGGGGGCAAGGACCGGGGAGCTGTTTTTT.

The CDR3 here is CASSVGVASTDTQYF. CDR3 in DNA: TGTGCCAGCAGCGTAGGTGTAGCTAGCACAGATACGCAGTATTTT. The chain links TRBV9 to TRBJ2-3; D call uncertain. Trimming removed 0 bases from V and 0 bases from J, with 8 bases in between. The germline V gene encodes CDR1 SGDLS and CDR2 YYNGEE. CDR3 length: 15 amino acids.

This clonotype was observed a few times. The J gene is TRBJ2-7, the V gene TRBV12-3 or TRBV12-4; D is undetermined. This CDR3 has 13 amino acids. V shed 5 bases and J shed 3 bases, with 11 bases lying between them. The CDR3 loop is CASSTPTLYEQYF. The CDR3 nucleotides are TGTGCCAGCAGTACCCCGACACTCTACGAGCAGTACTTC.

This clonotype was detected only a few times. The chain joins TRBV7-9 to TRBJ2-1; 9 positions match TRBD2. CDR3 length equals 14 residues. Looked up from germline, CDR1 is SEHNR and CDR2 is FQNEAQ (reference sequence). V lost 5 bases, J lost 7 bases, and 6 bases stayed unmatched. In nucleotides, the CDR3 is TGTGCCAGCAGCCCCGGGACTAGCAATAATGAGCAGTTCTTC. This sequence encodes CASSPGTSNNEQFF.

The CDR3 protein is CASMTEPNTGELFF. The CDR3 DNA reads TGTGCCAGCATGACAGAGCCGAACACCGGGGAGCTGTTTTTT. This chain joins TRBV2 and TRBJ2-2; a weak D match, TRBD1 (5 bases). The germline V and J ends were trimmed by 7 bases and 0 bases, with 9 bases remaining between them. There are 14 residues in the CDR3. The germline V gene encodes CDR1 SNHLY and CDR2 FYNNEI.

The CDR3 DNA follows: TGTGCCAGCTCGCCCTCGGACAGGGCCCTCGAGGGCTACACCTTC. This gives the protein CASSPSDRALEGYTF. The V call is TRBV18, the J call TRBJ1-2; the match to TRBD1 covers 8 bases. V gave up 6 bases and J gave up 8 bases; unmatched junction bases: 14. Germline V gene data show CDR1 as KGHSH and CDR2 as LQKENI. The CDR3 sequence is 15 residues long.

This clonotype was observed a few times. The chain recombines TRBV6-5 with TRBJ2-5, with D perhaps given as TRBD1 or TRBD2 (6 bases each). CDR3 size: 14 residues. Trimming took off 7 bases at V and 1 base at J, with 13 bases between the two ends. Germline assignment: CDR1 MNHEY and CDR2 SVGAGI. DNA for the CDR3: TGTGCCAGCATCGAGGGGGGCGGCCAAGAGACCCAGTACTTC. Translating gives CASIEGGGQETQYF.

This clonotype came up a few times. The rearrangement joins TRBV28 to TRBJ2-7; D gene ambiguous. Germline lookup yields CDR1 MDHEN and CDR2 SYDVKM. The V gene lost 3 bases and the J gene lost 3 bases, with 12 bases spanning the gap. The CDR3 contains 14 residues. CDR3 sequence: CASSFNRAFYEQYF. The CDR3 DNA reads as TGTGCCAGCAGTTTTAACCGAGCTTTCTACGAGCAGTACTTC.

This clonotype was observed a handful of times. The V gene is TRBV24-1, the J gene TRBJ2-1; the D gene is possibly TRBD2 (5 bases). Per germline, CDR1 KGHDR and CDR2 SFDVKD. Trimming shortened V by 9 bases and J by 4 bases, and 12 bases separated the two germline ends. The CDR3 runs 13 residues. CDR3 protein: CATGRSGYNEQFF. CDR3 nucleotide sequence: TGTGCCACCGGTAGGTCGGGGTACAATGAGCAGTTCTTC.

This clonotype was detected a few times. J is TRBJ1-4 and V is TRBV18; the D is unclear. Looked up from germline, CDR1 is KGHSH and CDR2 is LQKENI. With 3 bases removed from V and 0 bases from J, the gap between germline ends came to 8 bases. This CDR3 is 15 amino acids long. CDR3 coding DNA: TGTGCCAGCTCACCGCGGGTTGCAACTAATGAAAAACTGTTTTTT. This translates into CASSPRVATNEKLFF.

At least ten counts were recorded for this clonotype. The chain is built from TRBV18 and TRBJ2-7, with D tentatively TRBD2 (5 bases). From germline, CDR1 is KGHSH and CDR2 LQKENI. The CDR3 is made up of 13 amino acids. V was clipped by 3 bases and J by 4 bases, with 10 bases between them. In DNA, the CDR3 is TGTGCCAGCTCACCCGGGAATAAGTACGAGCAGTACTTC. It translates to CASSPGNKYEQYF.

J is TRBJ1-1 and V is TRBV18, with no clear D. The CDR3 runs 12 residues. Deletions cut 1 base from V and 8 bases from J, with 8 bases between. CDR1 KGHSH and CDR2 LQKENI come from the germline V gene. The DNA of the CDR3 is TGTGCCAGCTCACCACTGAGTGGCGAAGCTTTCTTT. Protein: CASSPLSGEAFF.

V is TRBV5-1 and J is TRBJ1-1; 8 bases line up with TRBD1. This CDR3 spans 14 amino acids. The V segment lost 0 bases and the J segment 8 bases; nucleotides outside the gene matches: 6. Germline V CDR1 and CDR2: SGHRS, YFSETQ. CDR3 loop: CASSLEVDRGEAFF. For the CDR3, the DNA is TGCGCCAGCAGCTTGGAAGTTGACAGGGGAGAAGCTTTCTTT.

The rearrangement joins TRBV2 to TRBJ1-1; 9 bases match TRBD1. With 3 bases clipped from V and 5 bases from J, the junction kept 4 bases outside the gene matches. This CDR3 comprises 14 residues. Per the germline V gene, CDR1 is SNHLY and CDR2 is FYNNEI. DNA of the CDR3: TGTGCCAGCAGTGACCCGACAGGGGGGACTGAAGCTTTCTTT. This translates into CASSDPTGGTEAFF.

The rearrangement links TRBV10-2 to TRBJ2-7; D is perhaps TRBD1 (5 bases). V lost 3 bases, J lost 2 bases, and 14 bases lay in between. CDR1 WSHSY and CDR2 SAAADI come from the germline V gene. There are 15 residues in the CDR3. CDR3 nucleotide sequence: TGCGCCAGCAGTGAACGGTCACAGGTAACCTACGAGCAGTACTTC. Residues: CASSERSQVTYEQYF.

As for this clonotype: A single base separates this from a much larger clone, so it may be a read error. This chain connects TRBV7-8 to TRBJ2-1, with D possibly TRBD1 on 6 matching bases. There are 12 residues in the CDR3. Germline V lookup: CDR1 SGHVS, CDR2 FQNEAQ. CDR3 coding DNA: TGTGCCGGCAGCGCGAGGGGGAATGAGCAGTTCTTC. Translation: CAGSARGNEQFF.

The V gene is TRBV7-8, the J gene TRBJ1-6; weak D call: TRBD1 (5 bases). Trimming removed 10 bases at V and 0 bases at J, with 16 bases between. The CDR3 contains 16 residues. CDR1 is SGHVS and CDR2 is FQNEAQ in the germline V gene. The CDR3 here is CATRGTESSYNSPLHF. CDR3 bases: TGTGCCACCCGGGGGACGGAGAGCTCCTATAATTCACCCCTCCACTTT.